This T cell receptor (beta chain) originates from a study of blood T cell repertoires in COVID-19. Across the study: The United States, Italy and Spain supplied acute and convalescent COVID-19 samples.

This CDR3 region has 15 residues. CDR1 is LNHDA, CDR2 SQIVND, per germline (reference sequence). Trimming took 5 bases from V and 0 from J, leaving 13 bases between them. Sequencing used immunoSEQ multiplex PCR; TCRdb keeps in-frame clones, though not all of them. This sample has about 210,000 clones, with roughly 79% found just once. The study drew participants aged roughly 18 to 95 years from 20 to 30 US areas. Clinical history reported by participants formed the basis on which cohorts were assigned. The V call is TRBV19, the J call TRBJ1-1; perhaps TRBD1 as D (5 bases). The sequenced material came from PBMCs or T cells enriched from blood (not recorded which). The sequence derives from a woman aged 45-59 years with acute COVID-19. This CDR3 reads CASSEAGQLNTEAFF. Here the CDR3 DNA reads TGTGCCAGTAGTGAGGCCGGACAACTGAACACTGAAGCTTTCTTT.